The rows below give T cell receptor beta chains drawn from one sample of a study of T cells in Graves' hyperthyroidism and ophthalmopathy. TCRdb passed the multiplex PCR reads through MiXCR, listing each CDR3 protein once. The table has about 290,000 distinct CDR3 sequences, approximately 16% seen once. Sequencing input: blood. These TCRs come from a woman between 50 and 59 years old with Graves' hyperthyroidism that later progressed to Graves' ophthalmopathy. CDR3s include the opening cysteine and the closing phenylalanine or tryptophan. The D gene is left open where the match is weak. Expanded clones are given a class, and other clones once, few, many or no size at all.

cdr3_nt,cdr3_aa,d_call,v_call,j_call,clone_size
TGCAGTGCTCTCGACAGGGTCTCCTACAATGAGCAGTTCTTC,CSALDRVSYNEQFF,TRBD1,TRBV20-1,TRBJ2-1,many
TGCGCCAGCAGACCTGGGGAGCGCAATCAGCCCCAGCATTTT,CASRPGERNQPQHF,-,TRBV5-1,TRBJ1-5,many
TGCGCCAGCAGCTGGGGACAGAGGATTAGCTCCTATAATTCACCCCTCCACTTT,CASSWGQRISSYNSPLHF,TRBD1,TRBV5-1,TRBJ1-6,many
TGTGCCAGCAGCCAAGGGTCGGACAACTCCTACGAGCAGTACTTC,CASSQGSDNSYEQYF,-,TRBV3-1,TRBJ2-7,many
TGTGCCATCAGCGAGCTGAAGAGCGGGAGTATACATGAGCAGTTCTTC,CAISELKSGSIHEQFF,TRBD2,TRBV10-3,TRBJ2-1,many
TGTGCCAGCAGTGACGCTACCTATGGCTACACCTTC,CASSDATYGYTF,-,TRBV12-3/TRBV12-4,TRBJ1-2,many
TGTGCCAGCAGTTTCGGGGGGAGATACTACGAGCAGTACTTC,CASSFGGRYYEQYF,TRBD2,TRBV12-3/TRBV12-4,TRBJ2-7,many
TGTGCCAGCAGTTTAACGGGGCCCCGGGGTGAAAAACTGTTTTTT,CASSLTGPRGEKLFF,-,TRBV6-5,TRBJ1-4,-
TGTGCCAGCGTAGAGGGGGGAGGGAACACCGGGGAGCTGTTTTTT,CASVEGGGNTGELFF,-,TRBV2,TRBJ2-2,-
TGTGCCAGCAGCCATCTCTTGGGGGCTAGCGGGCTTAGCACAGATACGCAGTATTTT,CASSHLLGASGLSTDTQYF,TRBD2,TRBV3-1,TRBJ2-3,many
TGTGCCAGCACCCAAGAGGGGCAAAGCTACAATGAGCAGTTCTTC,CASTQEGQSYNEQFF,-,TRBV5-8,TRBJ2-1,few
TGCAGTGCTAGTTACGGGACAGCGATGAACACTGAAGCTTTCTTT,CSASYGTAMNTEAFF,TRBD1,TRBV20-1,TRBJ1-1,many
TGTGCCAGCAGTTTATTTTCGGGAGTGGTCCACGAGCAGTACTTC,CASSLFSGVVHEQYF,-,TRBV27,TRBJ2-7,many
TGCGCCAGCAGCGCCTCCTTTCTCCCCTACGAGCAGTACTTC,CASSASFLPYEQYF,-,TRBV5-1,TRBJ2-7,few
TGCAGTGCTAGGGAGGGGGGTACAAACACAGATACGCAGTATTTT,CSAREGGTNTDTQYF,-,TRBV20-1,TRBJ2-3,many
TGTGCCAGCAACCGTAGCGGGAGGTCGGACACCGGGGAGCTGTTTTTT,CASNRSGRSDTGELFF,TRBD2,TRBV6-1,TRBJ2-2,many
TGTGCCAGCTCACCGGCCACTAGCGGGAGGCTGGAGACCCAGTACTTC,CASSPATSGRLETQYF,TRBD2,TRBV18,TRBJ2-5,-
TGTGCCAGCAGTTTGCACGGGAGGGCCCTCGGGAATGAGCAGTTCTTC,CASSLHGRALGNEQFF,TRBD2,TRBV6-1,TRBJ2-1,many
TGTGCCAGCAGCCACGAACGAAGCACAGATACGCAGTATTTT,CASSHERSTDTQYF,-,TRBV7-2,TRBJ2-3,many
TGTGCCAGTAGCCACAGGGAGAATACGCAGTATTTT,CASSHRENTQYF,-,TRBV19,TRBJ2-3,many
TGCGCCAGCAGTTCCGGACAGGGCGGCGGGCTCTGGGGTGAAAAACTGTTTTTT,CASSSGQGGGLWGEKLFF,TRBD1,TRBV5-1,TRBJ1-4,many
TGTGCCAGCTCACCACCGAACAGGGGATCCTCCTACGAGCAGTACTTC,CASSPPNRGSSYEQYF,TRBD1,TRBV18,TRBJ2-7,many
TGTGCCAGCAGCTTGTCTGCCACCGGAGGAACCGGGGAGCTGTTTTTT,CASSLSATGGTGELFF,-,TRBV5-8,TRBJ2-2,many
TGTGCCAGCAGTTTAGGTGGGAGGGCCGCGGACGAGCAGTACTTC,CASSLGGRAADEQYF,TRBD2,TRBV12-3/TRBV12-4,TRBJ2-7,many
TGTGCCAGTGCAATGAGGGGGGGAGGCAATGAGCAGTTCTTC,CASAMRGGGNEQFF,-,TRBV19,TRBJ2-1,-
TGCAGTGTCCTTCCGGGACAGGTGAAAGCTAACTATGGCTACACCTTC,CSVLPGQVKANYGYTF,TRBD1,TRBV20-1,TRBJ1-2,-